Listed here is a single TCR beta chain. The sample originates from a study of control samples from healthy donors and cancer patients. Trimming shortened V by 5 bases and J by 7 bases, and 12 bases separated the two germline ends. The CDR3 runs to 13 residues. CDR1 and CDR2 (germline): LNHDA, SQIVND (reference sequence). TCRdb keeps only in-frame clones here, not all; method: immunoSEQ multiplex PCR. This sample has tens of thousands of clones, with around nine tenths found just once. The sample consisted of PBMCs. The source is a man aged 55 to 70 with colorectal cancer. The rearrangement joins TRBV19 to TRBJ2-1; D unresolved. The CDR3 DNA reads as TGTGCCAGTAGTGCAACGATGGGGAATGAGCAGTTCTTC. As protein: CASSATMGNEQFF. Drawing the rest from reference TRBV19 and TRBJ2-1, the complete variable domain is DGGITQSPKYLFRKEGQNVTLSCEQNLNHDAMYWYRQDPGQGLRLIYYSQIVNDFQKGDIAEGYSVSREKKESFPLTVTSAQKNPTAFYLCASSATMGNEQFFGPGTRLTVL.